This TCR beta chain was sequenced in a study of shared clonotypes between healthy human individuals. A remark on this clone: Its matching antigen is unknown.

The trim removed 2 bases at V and 5 bases at J, leaving 9 bases unmatched. CDR1 is SGHDT, CDR2 YYEEEE, per germline. This CDR3 has 15 residues. Study-wide results and caveats: Across subsets, estimated richness was generally greater for naive than for memory populations.

TCRdb keeps only in-frame clones here, not all; method: immunoSEQ multiplex PCR. The sample includes about 2 million clones, approximately 94% of them seen just once. Naive-designated CD8 cells lacked CD45RO, were positively enriched for CCR7, and omitted terminally differentiated effector memory CD45RA+ cells. The V and J genes are TRBV5-6 and TRBJ2-5, with 7 bases lining up with TRBD1. Sample: naive CD8+ T cells sorted from blood. This clonotype was sampled from a young man in good health. The CDR3 loop is CASSFGTGALETQYF. The CDR3 nucleotides are TGTGCCAGCAGCTTCGGCACAGGGGCTTTGGAGACCCAGTACTTC.